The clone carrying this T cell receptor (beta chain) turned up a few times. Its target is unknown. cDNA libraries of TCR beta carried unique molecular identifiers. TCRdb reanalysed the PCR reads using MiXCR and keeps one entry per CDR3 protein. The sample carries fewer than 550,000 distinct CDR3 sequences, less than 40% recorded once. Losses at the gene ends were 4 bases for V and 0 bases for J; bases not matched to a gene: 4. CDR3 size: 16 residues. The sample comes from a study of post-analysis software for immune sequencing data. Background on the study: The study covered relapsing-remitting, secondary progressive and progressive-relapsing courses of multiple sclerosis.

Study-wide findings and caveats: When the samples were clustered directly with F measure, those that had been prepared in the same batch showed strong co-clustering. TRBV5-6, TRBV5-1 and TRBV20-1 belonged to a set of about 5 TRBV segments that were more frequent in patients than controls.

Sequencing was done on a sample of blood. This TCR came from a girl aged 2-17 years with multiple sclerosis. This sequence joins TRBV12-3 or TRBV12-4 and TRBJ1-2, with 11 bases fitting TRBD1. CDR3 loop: CASSSGTGGTNYGYTF. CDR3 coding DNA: TGTGCCAGCAGTTCCGGGACAGGGGGTACTAACTATGGCTACACCTTC.